These 15 T cell receptor beta chains share one sample of origin, sequenced in a study of CD8 T cells in Susac syndrome. RNA totalling about 0.5 to 1 ug underwent reverse transcription with random hexamers. MiXCR, run by TCRdb on the immunoSEQ multiplex PCR reads, gives a single entry per CDR3 protein. The sample contains 150,000 to 200,000 distinct CDR3 sequences, around 94% of which appear only once. Input material: CD4+ T cells from PBMCs. The receptors stem from a human donor in good health.

The chain is built from TRBV20-1 and TRBJ2-2; possibly TRBD1 for D (5 bases). The CDR3 covers 14 residues. V gave up 6 bases and J gave up 6 bases, with 17 bases separating them. Germline CDR1 and CDR2: DFQATT and SNEGSKA (reference sequence). CDR3 region: CSAPKGPGPGELFF. The CDR3 DNA follows: TGCAGTGCCCCAAAGGGGCCCGGGCCCGGGGAGCTGTTTTTT.

The rearrangement links TRBV30 to TRBJ2-7, with D perhaps matching TRBD1 (6 bases). Trimming shortened V by 0 bases and J by 5 bases, and 14 bases separated the two germline ends. There are 14 residues in the CDR3. Germline values: CDR1 GTSNPN, CDR2 SVGIG (reference sequence). In DNA form, the CDR3 reads TGTGCCTGGAGTGTAAGTCAGGGGTTCCACGAGCAGTACTTC. Translated, it gives CAWSVSQGFHEQYF.

The chain carries TRBV3-1 and TRBJ2-1, with 7 bases lining up with TRBD2. From germline, CDR1 is LGHDT and CDR2 YNNKEL (reference sequence). CDR3 length: 13 residues. J was trimmed by 12 bases and V by 4 bases; bases with no gene match: 9. CDR3 loop: CASSLSGGTAQFF. Written as DNA, the CDR3 is TGTGCCAGCAGCCTTTCCGGGGGGACGGCGCAGTTCTTC.

This clonotype was seen a few times. CDR3: CASSPLAGSYNEQFF. CDR3 nucleotides: TGTGCCAGCAGCCCTCTAGCGGGCTCCTACAATGAGCAGTTCTTC. The V gene is TRBV7-9, the J gene TRBJ2-1, with 8 bases matching TRBD2. The germline gives CDR1 SEHNR, CDR2 FQNEAQ (reference sequence). The CDR3 loop spans 15 amino acids. The V segment lost 5 bases and the J segment 0 bases; nucleotides outside the gene matches: 3.

This sequence joins TRBV7-9 and TRBJ2-3; unclear D gene. Trimming took off 5 bases at V and 1 base at J, with 10 bases between the two ends. The CDR3 totals 14 residues. Germline V lookup: CDR1 SEHNR, CDR2 FQNEAQ (reference sequence). CDR3 amino acids: CASSRLQGTDTQYF. DNA of the CDR3: TGTGCCAGCAGCCGACTCCAAGGCACAGATACGCAGTATTTT. The variable domain in full, completed from reference TRBV7-9 and TRBJ2-3, reads DTGVSQNPRHKITKRGQNVTFRCDPISEHNRLYWYRQTLGQGPEFLTYFQNEAQLEKSRLLSDRFSAERPKGSFSTLEIQRTEQGDSAMYLCASSRLQGTDTQYFGPGTRLTVL.

V gene TRBV19 combines with J gene TRBJ1-2, with 10 bases matching TRBD1. The CDR3 loop spans 13 amino acids. V was pared by 6 bases and J by 6 bases, with 4 bases of the junction left unmatched. The germline CDR1 and CDR2 sequences are LNHDA and SQIVND (reference sequence). The CDR3 spells CASRMGTGDGYTF. CDR3 in DNA: TGTGCCAGTAGGATGGGGACAGGGGATGGCTACACCTTC. The full variable domain, rest sourced from reference TRBV19 and TRBJ1-2, is DGGITQSPKYLFRKEGQNVTLSCEQNLNHDAMYWYRQDPGQGLRLIYYSQIVNDFQKGDIAEGYSVSREKKESFPLTVTSAQKNPTAFYLCASRMGTGDGYTFGSGTRLTVV.

The chain joins TRBV7-2 to TRBJ1-3; perhaps TRBD1 as D (6 bases). There are 14 residues in the CDR3. Trimming took off 5 bases at V and 5 bases at J, with 13 bases between the two ends. Germline assignment: CDR1 SGHTA and CDR2 FQGNSA. In DNA form, the CDR3 reads TGTGCCAGCAGCCCGGGACAAGGTCGAAACACCATATATTTT. Its protein is CASSPGQGRNTIYF.

The chain employs TRBV9 and TRBJ2-3; D is possibly TRBD1 (6 bases). The ends were cut back, 3 bases at V and 0 bases at J, with 14 bases in the middle. There are 16 residues in the CDR3. Germline V gives CDR1 SGDLS, CDR2 YYNGEE. The CDR3 nucleotides are TGTGCCAGCAGCGCCGGAGCAACAGGGAGCACAGATACGCAGTATTTT. This gives the protein CASSAGATGSTDTQYF.

This rearrangement joins TRBV7-9 to TRBJ2-7, with D perhaps matching TRBD1 (5 bases). This CDR3 is built from 13 residues. Per germline, CDR1 SEHNR and CDR2 FQNEAQ (reference sequence). V dropped 1 base and J dropped 7 bases, with 11 bases sitting between them. This chain's CDR3 is CASSLGYPGEQYF. Written as DNA, the CDR3 is TGTGCCAGCAGCTTAGGGTACCCAGGGGAGCAGTACTTC.

This chain joins TRBV6-2 or TRBV6-3 and TRBJ1-5, with a tentative D call TRBD1 (6 bases). The germline CDR1 and CDR2 sequences are MNHEY and SVGEGT. The CDR3 is 13 residues long. The V and J ends lost 7 bases and 2 bases respectively, with 9 bases between them. CDR3 in amino acids: CASKDSRNQPQHF. The CDR3 region has the DNA TGTGCCAGCAAGGACAGTCGCAATCAGCCCCAGCATTTT.

The chain has TRBV3-1 and TRBJ2-5, with D unclear. Per the germline V gene, CDR1 is LGHDT and CDR2 is YNNKEL (reference sequence). The CDR3 has 12 amino acids. Trimming pared 1 base from V and 5 bases from J, leaving 5 bases between. The CDR3 here is CASSQAIETQYF. Here the CDR3 DNA reads TGTGCCAGCAGCCAAGCTATCGAGACCCAGTACTTC.

This clonotype appeared a few times. The V and J genes are TRBV19 and TRBJ2-2; D unclear. Germline V lookup: CDR1 LNHDA, CDR2 SQIVND (reference sequence). V dropped 9 bases and J dropped 1 base, with 6 bases sitting between them. This CDR3 contains 12 residues. DNA of the CDR3: TGTGCCAGCTCAGAGAACACCGGGGAGCTGTTTTTT. Protein: CASSENTGELFF.

This chain joins TRBV6-5 and TRBJ1-6, with 10 bases that match TRBD1. J lost 12 bases, V lost 0 bases, and 5 bases had no gene match. Germline V lookup: CDR1 MNHEY, CDR2 SVGAGI. This CDR3 region has 15 residues. CDR3 nucleotide sequence: TGTGCCAGCAGTTACTCGGGGACAGGGGCCCAACCCCTCCACTTT. It encodes CASSYSGTGAQPLHF.

This clonotype occurred once. The chain has TRBV11-2 and TRBJ1-2; D is perhaps TRBD1 (5 bases). Germline loops: CDR1 SGHAT, CDR2 FQNNGV. Trimming shortened V by 1 base and J by 8 bases, and 8 bases separated the two germline ends. The length of the CDR3 is 12 residues. CDR3 in amino acids: CASSLGRDGYTF. The CDR3 bases are TGTGCCAGCAGCTTAGGTCGGGACGGCTACACCTTC.

The chain employs TRBV25-1 and TRBJ2-7; D possibly corresponds to TRBD2 (5 bases). Per the germline V gene, CDR1 is MGHDK and CDR2 is SYGVNS. Trimming shortened V by 1 base and J by 4 bases, and 8 bases separated the two germline ends. This CDR3 is built from 13 residues. CDR3 coding DNA: TGTGCCAGCAGTGAATCCCCGGGGTACGAGCAGTACTTC. The encoded protein is CASSESPGYEQYF.